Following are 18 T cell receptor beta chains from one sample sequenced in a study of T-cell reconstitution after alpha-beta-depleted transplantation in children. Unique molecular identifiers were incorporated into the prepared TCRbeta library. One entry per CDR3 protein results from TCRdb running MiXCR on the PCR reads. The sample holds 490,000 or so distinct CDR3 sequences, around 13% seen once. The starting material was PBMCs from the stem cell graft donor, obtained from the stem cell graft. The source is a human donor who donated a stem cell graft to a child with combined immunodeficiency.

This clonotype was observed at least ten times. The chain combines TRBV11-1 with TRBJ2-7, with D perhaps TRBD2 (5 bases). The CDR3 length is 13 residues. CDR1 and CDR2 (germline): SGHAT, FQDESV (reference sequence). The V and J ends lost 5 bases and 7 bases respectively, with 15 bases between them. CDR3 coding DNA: TGTGCCAGCAGCATACCGACGAGGGTGGAGCAGTACTTC. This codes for CASSIPTRVEQYF.

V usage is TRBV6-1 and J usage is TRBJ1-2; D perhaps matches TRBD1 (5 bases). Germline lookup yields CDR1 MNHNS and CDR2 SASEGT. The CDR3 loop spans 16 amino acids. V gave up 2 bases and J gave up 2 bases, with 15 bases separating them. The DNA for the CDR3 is TGTGCCAGCAGTGAAACAACGGGACGAAAAAACTATGGCTACACCTTC. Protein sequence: CASSETTGRKNYGYTF.

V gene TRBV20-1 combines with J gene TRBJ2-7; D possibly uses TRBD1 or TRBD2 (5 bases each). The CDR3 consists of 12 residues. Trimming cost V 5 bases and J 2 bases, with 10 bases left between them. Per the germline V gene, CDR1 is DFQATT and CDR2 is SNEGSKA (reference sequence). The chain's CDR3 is CSASGTAYEQYF. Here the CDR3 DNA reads TGCAGTGCTTCCGGGACCGCCTACGAGCAGTACTTC.

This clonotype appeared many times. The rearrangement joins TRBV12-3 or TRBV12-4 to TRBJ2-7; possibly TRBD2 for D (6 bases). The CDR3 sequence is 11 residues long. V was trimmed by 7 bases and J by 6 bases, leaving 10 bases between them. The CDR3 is CASTSGLEQYF. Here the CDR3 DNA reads TGTGCCAGCACCAGCGGGCTCGAGCAGTACTTC.

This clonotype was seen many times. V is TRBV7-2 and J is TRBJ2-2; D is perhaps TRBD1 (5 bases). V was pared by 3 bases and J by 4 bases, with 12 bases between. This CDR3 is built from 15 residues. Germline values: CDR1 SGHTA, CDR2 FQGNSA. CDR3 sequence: CASSLGPVATGELFF. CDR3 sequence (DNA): TGTGCCAGCAGCTTGGGGCCAGTAGCCACCGGGGAGCTGTTTTTT.

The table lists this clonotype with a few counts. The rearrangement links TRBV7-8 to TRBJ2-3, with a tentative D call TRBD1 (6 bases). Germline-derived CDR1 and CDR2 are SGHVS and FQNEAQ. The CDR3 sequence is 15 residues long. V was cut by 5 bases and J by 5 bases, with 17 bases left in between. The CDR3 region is CASSPAGVMGDTQYF. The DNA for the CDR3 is TGTGCCAGCAGCCCCGCAGGGGTGATGGGAGATACGCAGTATTTT. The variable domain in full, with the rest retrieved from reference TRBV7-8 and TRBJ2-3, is GAGVSQSPRYKVAKRGQDVALRCDPISGHVSLFWYQQALGQGPEFLTYFQNEAQLDKSGLPSDRFFAERPEGSVSTLKIQRTQQEDSAVYLCASSPAGVMGDTQYFGPGTRLTVL.

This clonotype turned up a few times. CDR3 nucleotides: TGTGCCAGCAGCCAAGTGACAGGCCCGCGTTACAATGAGCAGTTCTTC. It translates to CASSQVTGPRYNEQFF. This chain connects TRBV14 to TRBJ2-1, with D tentatively TRBD1 (6 bases). V lost 1 base, J lost 4 bases, and 14 bases lay in between. This CDR3 comprises 16 residues. Germline V lookup: CDR1 SGHDN, CDR2 FVKESK. The complete variable domain, with remaining parts taken from reference TRBV14 and TRBJ2-1, reads EAGVTQFPSHSVIEKGQTVTLRCDPISGHDNLYWYRRVMGKEIKFLLHFVKESKQDESGMPNNRFLAERTGGTYSTLKVQPAELEDSGVYFCASSQVTGPRYNEQFFGPGTRLTVL.

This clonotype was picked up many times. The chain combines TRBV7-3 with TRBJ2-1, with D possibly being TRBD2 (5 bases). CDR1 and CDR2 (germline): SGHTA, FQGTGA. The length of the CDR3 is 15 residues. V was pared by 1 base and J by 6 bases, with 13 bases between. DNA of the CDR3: TGTGCCAGCAGCTTAAGGGCTAGCCCACCCAATGAGCAGTTCTTC. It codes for CASSLRASPPNEQFF.

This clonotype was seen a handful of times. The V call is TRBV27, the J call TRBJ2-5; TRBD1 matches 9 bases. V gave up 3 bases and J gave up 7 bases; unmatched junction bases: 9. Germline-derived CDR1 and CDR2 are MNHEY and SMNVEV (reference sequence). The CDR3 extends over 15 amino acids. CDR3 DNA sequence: TGTGCCAGCAGTTTCTCGGGGACAGGGATGGCGACCCAGTACTTC. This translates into CASSFSGTGMATQYF.

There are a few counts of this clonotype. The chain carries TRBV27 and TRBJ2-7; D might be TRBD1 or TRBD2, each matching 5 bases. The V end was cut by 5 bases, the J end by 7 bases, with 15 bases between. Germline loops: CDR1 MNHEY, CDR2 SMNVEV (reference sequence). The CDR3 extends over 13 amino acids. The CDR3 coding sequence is TGTGCCAGCAGTACATCGGGACCATTGGAGCAGTACTTC. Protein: CASSTSGPLEQYF.

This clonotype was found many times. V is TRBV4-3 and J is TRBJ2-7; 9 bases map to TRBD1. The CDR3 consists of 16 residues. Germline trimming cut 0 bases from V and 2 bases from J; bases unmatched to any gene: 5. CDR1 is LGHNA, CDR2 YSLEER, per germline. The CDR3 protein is CASSQDLGQGTYEQYF. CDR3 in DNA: TGCGCCAGCAGCCAAGACCTAGGACAGGGGACCTACGAGCAGTACTTC.

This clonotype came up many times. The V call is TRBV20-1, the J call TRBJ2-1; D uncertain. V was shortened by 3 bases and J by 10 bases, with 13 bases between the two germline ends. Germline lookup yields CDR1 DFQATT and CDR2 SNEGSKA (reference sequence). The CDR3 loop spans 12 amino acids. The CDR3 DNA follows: TGCAGTGCTAGCCACAGAAGTAGGGAGCAGTTCTTC. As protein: CSASHRSREQFF.

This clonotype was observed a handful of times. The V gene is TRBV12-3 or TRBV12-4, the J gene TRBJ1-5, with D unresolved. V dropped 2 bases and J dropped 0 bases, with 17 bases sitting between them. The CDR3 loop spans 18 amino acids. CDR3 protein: CASSLKPRGRDSNQPQHF. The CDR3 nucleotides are TGTGCCAGCAGTTTAAAGCCCCGAGGTCGAGATAGCAATCAGCCCCAGCATTTT.

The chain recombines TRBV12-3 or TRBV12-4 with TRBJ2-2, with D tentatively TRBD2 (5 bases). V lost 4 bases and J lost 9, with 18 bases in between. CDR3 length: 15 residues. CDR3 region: CASSYRTRVTRELFF. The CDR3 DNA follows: TGTGCCAGCAGTTATCGTACTAGGGTGACCAGGGAGCTGTTTTTT.

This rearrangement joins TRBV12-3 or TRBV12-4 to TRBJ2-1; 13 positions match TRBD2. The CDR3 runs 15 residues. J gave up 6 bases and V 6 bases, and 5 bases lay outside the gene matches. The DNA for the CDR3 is TGTGCCAGCAGACGGACTAGCGGGAGTGGCAATGAGCAGTTCTTC. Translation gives CASRRTSGSGNEQFF.

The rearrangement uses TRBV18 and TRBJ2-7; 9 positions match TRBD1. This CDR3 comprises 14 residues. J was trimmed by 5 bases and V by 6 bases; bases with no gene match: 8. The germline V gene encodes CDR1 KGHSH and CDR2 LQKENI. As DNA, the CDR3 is TGTGCCAGCTCGTACACCGGGACAGGGAACGAGCAGTACTTC. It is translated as CASSYTGTGNEQYF.

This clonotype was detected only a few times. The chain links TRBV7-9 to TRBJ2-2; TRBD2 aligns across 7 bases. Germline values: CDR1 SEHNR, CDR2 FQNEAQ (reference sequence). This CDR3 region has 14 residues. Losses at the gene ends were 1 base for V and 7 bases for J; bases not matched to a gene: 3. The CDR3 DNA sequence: TGTGCCAGCAGCTTAGGACGGGAGGTCGGGGAGCTGTTTTTT. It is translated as CASSLGREVGELFF.

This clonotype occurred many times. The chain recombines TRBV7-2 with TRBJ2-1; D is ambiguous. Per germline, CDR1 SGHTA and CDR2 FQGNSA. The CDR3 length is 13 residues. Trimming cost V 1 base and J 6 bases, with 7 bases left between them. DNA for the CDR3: TGTGCCAGCAGCTTAGTTGTATTCAATGAGCAGTTCTTC. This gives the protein CASSLVVFNEQFF.